A single sample is the source of the 14 T cell receptor beta chains below, sequenced in a study of shared clonotypes between healthy human individuals. This table comes from immunoSEQ multiplex PCR, and its TCRdb copy is limited to in-frame clones, with some not included. The data contain about 2 million clones, roughly 95% of them singletons. Naive CD8 populations comprised CD45RO-negative cells positively selected for CCR7, excluding terminally differentiated effector memory CD45RA+ cells. The sequencing sample was made of naive CD8+ T cells sorted from blood. These receptors originate from a man between 18 and 29 years old in good health.

In DNA form, the CDR3 reads TGTGCCAGCCAGACTAGGTGGAATGAGCAGTTCTTC. As protein: CASQTRWNEQFF. The rearrangement joins TRBV6-1 to TRBJ2-1; D may be TRBD2 (6 bases). Germline CDR1 is MNHNS and CDR2 is SASEGT. Deletions cut 8 bases from V and 7 bases from J, with 12 bases between. This CDR3 has 12 residues.

The CDR3 here is CASSLNTGGYEQYF. The CDR3 coding sequence is TGTGCCAGCAGCTTAAATACGGGAGGGTACGAGCAGTACTTC. The chain couples TRBV11-2 to TRBJ2-7, with 8 bases matching TRBD2. Trimming removed 2 bases from V and 4 bases from J; junction bases left unmatched: 4. Germline V gene data show CDR1 as SGHAT and CDR2 as FQNNGV. CDR3 length: 14 residues.

CDR3 nucleotide sequence: TGTGCCAGCAGCTTAGGTGGATACGGGGTCAAAAACATTCAGTACTTC. It codes for CASSLGGYGVKNIQYF. This chain connects TRBV13 to TRBJ2-4; the D gene is possibly TRBD2 (5 bases). V was cut by 0 bases and J by 3 bases, with 12 bases left in between. The CDR3 extends over 16 amino acids. The germline CDR1 and CDR2 sequences are PRHDT and FYEKMQ (reference sequence).

The CDR3 protein is CASSFENREQYF. For the CDR3, the DNA is TGTGCCAGCAGCTTCGAGAACCGCGAGCAGTACTTC. This rearrangement joins TRBV7-9 to TRBJ2-7; D call uncertain. The CDR3 runs to 12 residues. V was trimmed by 3 bases and J by 6 bases, leaving 9 bases between them. CDR1 and CDR2 (germline): SEHNR, FQNEAQ (reference sequence).

V and J are TRBV6-5 and TRBJ2-3, with TRBD1 as a possible D gene (5 bases). V was trimmed by 0 bases and J by 6 bases, leaving 16 bases between them. CDR1 and CDR2 from the germline V gene are MNHEY and SVGAGI. This CDR3 has 16 amino acids. The CDR3 loop reads CASSYSRAGPRDTQYF. The CDR3 coding sequence is TGTGCCAGCAGTTACTCTCGGGCAGGGCCCAGGGATACGCAGTATTTT.

The CDR3 DNA is TGTGCCAGCAGCCCGATCTACGCTGGGGACACTGAAGCTTTCTTT. It encodes CASSPIYAGDTEAFF. The chain recombines TRBV5-6 with TRBJ1-1, with D unresolved. CDR1 is SGHDT and CDR2 is YYEEEE in the germline V gene. This CDR3 spans 15 amino acids. Trimming cost V 4 bases and J 3 bases, with 16 bases left between them.

CDR3 loop: CASSYSMSSEQYF. CDR3 DNA: TGTGCCAGCAGTTACTCGATGAGTTCCGAGCAGTACTTC. This sequence joins TRBV6-5 and TRBJ2-7; D gene unclear. Germline CDR1 and CDR2: MNHEY and SVGAGI. The CDR3 totals 13 residues. Trimming removed 0 bases from V and 6 bases from J, with 9 bases in between.

The chain employs TRBV27 and TRBJ2-3, with D unresolved. The CDR3 is 14 amino acids. Trimming cost V 4 bases and J 2 bases, with 10 bases left between them. Germline V gene sequence: CDR1 MNHEY, CDR2 SMNVEV (reference sequence). CDR3 residues: CASSWFGYTDTQYF. The DNA of the CDR3 is TGTGCCAGCAGTTGGTTCGGTTACACAGATACGCAGTATTTT.

The J gene is TRBJ2-5, the V gene TRBV7-9, with D unclear. Trimming left V 5 bases short and J 9 bases short, with 10 bases between. Looked up from germline, CDR1 is SEHNR and CDR2 is FQNEAQ (reference sequence). This CDR3 region has 11 residues. The CDR3 is CASSPGPPQYF. CDR3 DNA: TGTGCCAGCAGCCCCGGGCCCCCCCAGTACTTC.

V gene TRBV11-3 combines with J gene TRBJ2-2; TRBD1 matches 7 bases. The germline gives CDR1 SGHNT, CDR2 YENEEA. With 6 bases clipped from V and 1 base from J, the junction kept 8 bases outside the gene matches. The CDR3 contains 16 residues. Here the CDR3 reads CASSWPQGRNTGELFF. CDR3 DNA sequence: TGTGCCAGCAGTTGGCCACAGGGGAGGAACACCGGGGAGCTGTTTTTT.

Only a few counts were recorded for this clone. The chain carries TRBV6-6 and TRBJ1-1; maybe TRBD1 (6 bases). Germline loops: CDR1 MNHNY, CDR2 SVGAGI (reference sequence). CDR3 length: 12 residues. The V end was cut by 2 bases, the J end by 6 bases, with 7 bases between. The DNA of the CDR3 is TGTGCCAGCAGTTACGAGGGGGCTGAAGCTTTCTTT. Protein: CASSYEGAEAFF.

The J gene is TRBJ2-7, the V gene TRBV15, with D hard to call. With 10 bases removed from V and 5 bases from J, the gap between germline ends came to 18 bases. This CDR3 has 13 residues. In germline, CDR1 is LNHNV, CDR2 YYDKDF (reference sequence). The CDR3 DNA reads TGTGCCAGCTCGCGCTCTAGGTTCGACGAGCAGTACTTC. Translation: CASSRSRFDEQYF.

This clone has a single count. The chain recombines TRBV28 with TRBJ1-1; TRBD1 matches 7 bases. Per germline, CDR1 MDHEN and CDR2 SYDVKM. CDR3 length: 13 amino acids. Trimming removed 4 bases from V and 4 bases from J; junction bases left unmatched: 3. The CDR3: CASSYRGITEAFF. The CDR3, as DNA: TGTGCCAGCAGTTACAGGGGTATCACTGAAGCTTTCTTT.

This rearrangement joins TRBV11-2 to TRBJ2-3; 10 bases match TRBD2. The CDR3 has 16 amino acids. The germline V gene has CDR1 SGHAT and CDR2 FQNNGV. After removal of 4 bases from V and 2 bases from J, the junction contained 6 bases not matched to a gene. DNA for the CDR3: TGTGCCAGCAGCTCCTGGACTAGCGGACTCACAGATACGCAGTATTTT. It translates to CASSSWTSGLTDTQYF.